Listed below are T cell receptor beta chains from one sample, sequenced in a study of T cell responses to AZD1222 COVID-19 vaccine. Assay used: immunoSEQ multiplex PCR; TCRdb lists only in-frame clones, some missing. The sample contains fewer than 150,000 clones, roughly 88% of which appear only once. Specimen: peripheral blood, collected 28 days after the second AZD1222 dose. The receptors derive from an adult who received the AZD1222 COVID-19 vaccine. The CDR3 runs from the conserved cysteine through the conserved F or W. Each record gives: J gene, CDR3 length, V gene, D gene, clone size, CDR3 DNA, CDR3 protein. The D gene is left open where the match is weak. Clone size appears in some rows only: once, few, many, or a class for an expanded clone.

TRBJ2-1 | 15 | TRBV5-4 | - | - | TGTGCCAGCAGCTTAGGGGGGGGTCCCAACAATGAGCAGTTCTTC | CASSLGGGPNNEQFF
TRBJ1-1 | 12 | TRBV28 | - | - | TGTGCCAGCGGGCGGGTGAACACTGAAGCTTTCTTT | CASGRVNTEAFF
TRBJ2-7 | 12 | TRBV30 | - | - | TGTGCCTGGAGCGCCCCATCCTACGAGCAGTACTTC | CAWSAPSYEQYF
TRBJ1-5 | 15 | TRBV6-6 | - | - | TGTGCCAGCAGACTCGATGGGAATAGCAATCAGCCCCAGCATTTT | CASRLDGNSNQPQHF
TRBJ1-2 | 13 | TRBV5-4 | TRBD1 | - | TGTGCCAGCAGCCGGGACAGTAACTATGGCTACACCTTC | CASSRDSNYGYTF
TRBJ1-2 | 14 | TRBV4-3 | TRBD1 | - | TGCGCCAGCAGCCCCGGACAGGGGAACTATGGCTACACCTTC | CASSPGQGNYGYTF
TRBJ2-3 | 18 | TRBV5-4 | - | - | TGTGCCAGCAGCTTGGCCGAATGGGACTTCCCTAGCACAGATACGCAGTATTTT | CASSLAEWDFPSTDTQYF
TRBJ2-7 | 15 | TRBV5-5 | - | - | TGTGCCAGCAGCTTAGGAGGGGCGATAATGTACGAGCAGTACTTC | CASSLGGAIMYEQYF
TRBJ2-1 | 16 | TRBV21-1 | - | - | TGTGCCAGCCGGGAAATAGGGACATTGAGTATCGATGAGCAGTTCTTC | CASREIGTLSIDEQFF
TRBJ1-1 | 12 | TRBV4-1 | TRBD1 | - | TGCGCCAGCAGCCCGGACAGGTTTGAAGCTTTCTTT | CASSPDRFEAFF
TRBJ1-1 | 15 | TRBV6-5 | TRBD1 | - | TGTGCCAGCAGTTATTTCAGGGGGGCGAGCACTGAAGCTTTCTTT | CASSYFRGASTEAFF
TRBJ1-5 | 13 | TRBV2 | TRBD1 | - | TGTGCCAGCATTGACAGGGGTGATCAGCCCCAGCATTTT | CASIDRGDQPQHF
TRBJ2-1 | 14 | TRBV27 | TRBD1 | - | TGTGCCAGCAGTGACAGGGGGACCTACAATGAGCAGTTCTTC | CASSDRGTYNEQFF
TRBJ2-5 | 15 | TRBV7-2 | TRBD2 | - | TGTGCCAGCAGCTTAAGGACTAGCCTACAAGAGACCCAGTACTTC | CASSLRTSLQETQYF
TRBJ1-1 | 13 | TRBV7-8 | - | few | TGTGCCAGCAGCTTAGATGGAGACACTGAAGCTTTCTTT | CASSLDGDTEAFF
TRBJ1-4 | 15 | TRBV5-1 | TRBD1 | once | TGCGCCAGCAGCCCGGGACAGCTAACTAATGAAAAACTGTTTTTT | CASSPGQLTNEKLFF
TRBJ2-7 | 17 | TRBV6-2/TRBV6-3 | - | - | TGTGCCAGCAGTTACCGATGGCAGGCTGATATACCCTACGAGCAGTACTTC | CASSYRWQADIPYEQYF
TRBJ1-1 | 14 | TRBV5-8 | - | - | TGTGCCAGCAGCTTGGGGGGAGGAGCCACTGAAGCTTTCTTT | CASSLGGGATEAFF
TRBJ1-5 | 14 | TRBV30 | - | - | TGTGCCTACTTGGACGGAGCTAGCAATCAGCCCCAGCATTTT | CAYLDGASNQPQHF
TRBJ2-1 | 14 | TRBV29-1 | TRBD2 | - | TGCAGCGGGGGGACTAGCGGGATTATGGATGAGCAGTTCTTC | CSGGTSGIMDEQFF
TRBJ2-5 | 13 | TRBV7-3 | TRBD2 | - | TGTGCCAGTAGCGGGGGAAACCAAGAGACCCAGTACTTC | CASSGGNQETQYF
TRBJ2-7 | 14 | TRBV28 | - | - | TGTGCCAGCAGTTTAGGGCAGGGACCCCCCGAGCAGTACTTC | CASSLGQGPPEQYF
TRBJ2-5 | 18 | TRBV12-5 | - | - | TGTGCTAGTGGTTTGACGACTAGTAGGGGGGGGGCCCACGAGACCCAGTACTTC | CASGLTTSRGGAHETQYF
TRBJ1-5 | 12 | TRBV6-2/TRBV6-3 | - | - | TGTGCCAGCAGTAGAATACCGGGTCCCCAGCATTTT | CASSRIPGPQHF
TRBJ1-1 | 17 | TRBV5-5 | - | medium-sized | TGTGCCAGCTCGCTCAGGCTTACGCTCACCATGAACACTGAAGCTTTCTTT | CASSLRLTLTMNTEAFF
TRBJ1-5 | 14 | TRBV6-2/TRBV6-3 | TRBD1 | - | TGTGCCAGCAGTCAATCGACAGGGCATCAGCCCCAGCATTTT | CASSQSTGHQPQHF
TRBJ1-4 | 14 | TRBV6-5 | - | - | TGTGCCAGCGGAAAAAGGGACGGCGGGGAAAAACTGTTTTTT | CASGKRDGGEKLFF
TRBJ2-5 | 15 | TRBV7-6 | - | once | TGTGCCAGCAGCTTAGACACAGGGTGGCCAGAGACCCAGTACTTC | CASSLDTGWPETQYF
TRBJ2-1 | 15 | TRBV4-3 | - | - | TGCGCCAGCAGCCAGGAGCGGGACAGCCTCAATGAGCAGTTCTTC | CASSQERDSLNEQFF
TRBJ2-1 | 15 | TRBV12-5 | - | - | TGTGCTAGTGGTTTACAAGCGCCGGGCTACACTGAGCAGTTCTTC | CASGLQAPGYTEQFF
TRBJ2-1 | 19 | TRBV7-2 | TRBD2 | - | TGTGCCAGCAGCTTGCATACCCTTTTTGATAGCGGGGGGTACAATGAGCAGTTCTTC | CASSLHTLFDSGGYNEQFF
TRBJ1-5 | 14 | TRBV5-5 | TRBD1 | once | TGTGCCAGCAGCCTGGGACAGGGGAGTCAGCCCCAGCATTTT | CASSLGQGSQPQHF
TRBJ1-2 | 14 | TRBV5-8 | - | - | TGTGCCAGCAGCTTGGAACAGAGAACTTATGGCTACACCTTC | CASSLEQRTYGYTF
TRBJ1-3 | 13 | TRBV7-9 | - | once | TGTGCCAGCAGCTTGGGGGAGGAGTACACCATATATTTT | CASSLGEEYTIYF
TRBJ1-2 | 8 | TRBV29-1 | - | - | TGCAGCGTTGATGGCTACACCTTC | CSVDGYTF
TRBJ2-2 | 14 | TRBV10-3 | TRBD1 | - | TGTGCCATCAGGAGACAGGGGAGGAGCGGGGAGCTGTTTTTT | CAIRRQGRSGELFF
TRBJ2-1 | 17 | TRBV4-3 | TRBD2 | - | TGCGCCAGCAGCCAAGACCCGGGACTAGCGGCCTACAATGAGCAGTTCTTC | CASSQDPGLAAYNEQFF
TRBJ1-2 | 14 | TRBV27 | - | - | TGTGCCAGCATTTTAACAGGGCCTAACTATGGCTACACCTTC | CASILTGPNYGYTF